The present TCR beta chain was sequenced within a study of CD8+ T cells in alopecia areata. Study in general: Those patients who were treated received oral tofacitinib, which was given at 5 to 10 mg twice daily for moderate-to-severe alopecia areata.

Lesional scalp punch biopsies and peripheral blood were collected from alopecia areata patients. The CDR3 has 13 amino acids. The germline V gene has CDR1 SGHRS and CDR2 YFSETQ. Trimming pared 0 bases from V and 7 bases from J, leaving 11 bases between. The sequencing template was cDNA reverse transcribed from extracted RNA. Clones were read by immunoSEQ multiplex PCR, and TCRdb kept only the in-frame ones, dropping some. The profile shows about 150,000 clones, approximately 53% of them singletons. The material was CD8+ T cells sorted from blood, obtained at week 0. This chain joins TRBV5-1 and TRBJ2-7; tentatively, D is TRBD1 or TRBD2 (5 bases each). This sequence was found in a human donor with alopecia areata. The CDR3 sequence: CASSLARGHEQYF. In DNA, the CDR3 is TGCGCCAGCAGCTTGGCGAGGGGTCATGAGCAGTACTTC.